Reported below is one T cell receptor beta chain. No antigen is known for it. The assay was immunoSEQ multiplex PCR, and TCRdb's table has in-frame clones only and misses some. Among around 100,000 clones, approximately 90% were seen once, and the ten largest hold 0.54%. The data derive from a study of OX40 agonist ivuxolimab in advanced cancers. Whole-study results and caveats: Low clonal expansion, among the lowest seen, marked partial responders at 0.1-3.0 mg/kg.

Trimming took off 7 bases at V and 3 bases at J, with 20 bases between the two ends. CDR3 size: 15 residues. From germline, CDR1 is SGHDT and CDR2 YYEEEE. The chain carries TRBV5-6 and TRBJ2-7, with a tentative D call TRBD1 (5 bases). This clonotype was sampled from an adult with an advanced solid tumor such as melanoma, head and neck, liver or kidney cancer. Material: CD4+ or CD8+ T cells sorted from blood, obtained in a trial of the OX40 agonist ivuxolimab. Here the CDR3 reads CASQPVGPTHYEQYF. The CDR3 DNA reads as TGTGCCAGCCAACCGGTGGGGCCTACTCACTACGAGCAGTACTTC.